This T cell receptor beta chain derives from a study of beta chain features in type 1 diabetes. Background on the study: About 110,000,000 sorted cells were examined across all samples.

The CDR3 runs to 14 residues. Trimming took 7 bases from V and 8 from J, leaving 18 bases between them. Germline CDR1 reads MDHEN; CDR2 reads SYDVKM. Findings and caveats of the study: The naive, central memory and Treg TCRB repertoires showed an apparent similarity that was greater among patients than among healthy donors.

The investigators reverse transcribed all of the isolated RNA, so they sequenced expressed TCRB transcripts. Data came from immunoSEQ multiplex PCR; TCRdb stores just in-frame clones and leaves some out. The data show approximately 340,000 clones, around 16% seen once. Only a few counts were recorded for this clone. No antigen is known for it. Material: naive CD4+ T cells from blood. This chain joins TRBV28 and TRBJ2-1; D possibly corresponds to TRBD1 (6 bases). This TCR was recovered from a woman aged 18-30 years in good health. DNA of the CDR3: TGTGCCAGCACCTTTAGGGGGTTTAGGGATGAGCAGTTCTTC. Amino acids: CASTFRGFRDEQFF.